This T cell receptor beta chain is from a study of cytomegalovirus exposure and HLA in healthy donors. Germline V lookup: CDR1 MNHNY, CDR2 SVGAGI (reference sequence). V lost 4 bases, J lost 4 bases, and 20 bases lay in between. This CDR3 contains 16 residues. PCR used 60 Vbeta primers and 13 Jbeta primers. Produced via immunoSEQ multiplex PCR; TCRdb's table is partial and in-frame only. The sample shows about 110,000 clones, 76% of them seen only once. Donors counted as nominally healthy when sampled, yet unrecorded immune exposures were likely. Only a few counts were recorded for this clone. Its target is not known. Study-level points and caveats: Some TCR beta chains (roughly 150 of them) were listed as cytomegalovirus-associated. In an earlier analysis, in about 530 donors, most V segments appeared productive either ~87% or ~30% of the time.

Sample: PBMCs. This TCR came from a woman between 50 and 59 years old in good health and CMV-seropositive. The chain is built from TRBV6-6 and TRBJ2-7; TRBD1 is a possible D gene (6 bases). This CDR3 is CASSSLTWGPGYEQYF. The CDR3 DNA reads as TGTGCCAGCAGTTCTCTTACTTGGGGGCCGGGGTACGAGCAGTACTTC.